This T cell receptor beta chain stems from a study of blood T cell repertoires in COVID-19. Background on the study: Donors in the United States, Italy and Spain gave samples during acute or convalescent COVID-19. T cells, B-cell-depleted T cells, or PBMCs supplied cDNA or gDNA.

Under the authors' procedure: Amplified reference gene primers provided the basis for estimating nucleated cell counts. The protocol was immunoSEQ multiplex PCR, while the TCRdb copy is restricted to in-frame clones and leaves out a portion. V, J and clone size are taken as reported in that table, and D and trimming were inferred from the DNA itself. The data show a few hundred thousand clones, with 80% to 90% seen just once and around 1.1% held by the top ten. The V and J ends lost 0 bases and 9 bases, in that order; junction bases with no gene match: 5. The CDR3 spans 15 residues. CDR1 is MGHRA and CDR2 is YSYEKL in the germline V gene. Across under 25 US areas, participants ranged in age from about 18 to 90 years.

V usage is TRBV4-1 and J usage is TRBJ2-4; 10 positions agree with TRBD2. The sequencing input was PBMCs or T cells enriched from blood (not recorded which). The TCR was taken from a man aged 30-40 years who had recovered from COVID-19. The CDR3 DNA sequence: TGCGCCAGCAGCCAAGATGGAGCGGGAGGGCTCATTCAGTACTTC. The encoded protein is CASSQDGAGGLIQYF.